A single sample is the source of the 11 T cell receptor beta chains below, sequenced in a study of blood T cell repertoires in COVID-19. TCRdb keeps only in-frame clones here, not all; method: immunoSEQ multiplex PCR. The data contain about 160,000 clones, about four fifths of them singletons. Material: peripheral blood. All receptors come from a man in his 70s who had recovered from COVID-19.

The chain carries TRBV6-1 and TRBJ1-2, with D unresolved. Trimming shortened V by 0 bases and J by 5 bases, and 7 bases separated the two germline ends. The CDR3 totals 13 residues. Germline V CDR1 and CDR2: MNHNS, SASEGT. The CDR3 region has the DNA TGTGCCAGCAGTGAAGCGGGCTCGTATGGCTACACCTTC. The encoded protein is CASSEAGSYGYTF.

This clone was recorded many times. The gene calls are TRBV7-2 and TRBJ1-6; D may be TRBD1 (6 bases). The length of the CDR3 is 15 residues. Germline CDR1 reads SGHTA; CDR2 reads FQGNSA. Trimming took off 3 bases at V and 10 bases at J, with 16 bases between the two ends. CDR3 DNA sequence: TGTGCCAGCAGCTTTGGAACAGGGATGGGGTCACCCCTCCACTTT. This gives the protein CASSFGTGMGSPLHF.

As concerns this clone: The identical CDR3 is also encoded by other nucleotide sequences in the sample. The chain uses TRBV28 and TRBJ2-2, with 9 bases fitting TRBD2. Trimming took 7 bases from V and 6 from J; bases not matched to a gene: 9. CDR1 is MDHEN and CDR2 is SYDVKM in the germline V gene. This CDR3 is built from 15 residues. The DNA of the CDR3 is TGTGCCAGCATCGGGGGCGGGGGGGATGCCGGGGAGCTGTTTTTT. Translating it yields CASIGGGGDAGELFF.

The J gene is TRBJ1-5, the V gene TRBV3-1 (or the pseudogene TRBV3-2), with D uncertain. V lost 1 base to trimming and J lost 5 bases, with 12 bases between them. The CDR3 extends over 15 amino acids. Germline lookup yields CDR1 LGHDT and CDR2 YNNKEL (reference sequence). CDR3 region: CASSQGSGSDQPQHF. In nucleotides, the CDR3 is TGTGCCAGCAGCCAAGGTTCGGGGTCGGATCAGCCCCAGCATTTT.

The chain links TRBV18 to TRBJ2-1; D not resolved. Trimming took off 3 bases at V and 4 bases at J, with 10 bases between the two ends. Germline values: CDR1 KGHSH, CDR2 LQKENI. The CDR3 runs to 14 residues. The CDR3 reads CASSPIHEYNEQFF. As DNA, the CDR3 is TGTGCCAGCTCACCCATTCACGAGTACAATGAGCAGTTCTTC.

The V gene is TRBV5-4, the J gene TRBJ2-7, with D possibly being TRBD2 (5 bases). Germline CDR1 is SGHNT and CDR2 is YYREEE (reference sequence). V was cut by 2 bases and J by 6 bases, with 15 bases left in between. The CDR3 length is 14 residues. CDR3 residues: CASSLRGELGEQYF. DNA for the CDR3: TGTGCCAGCAGCTTACGTGGGGAGCTAGGCGAGCAGTACTTC. The variable domain in full, completed from reference TRBV5-4 and TRBJ2-7, reads ETGVTQSPTHLIKTRGQQVTLRCSSQSGHNTVSWYQQALGQGPQFIFQYYREEENGRGNFPPRFSGLQFPNYSSELNVNALELDDSALYLCASSLRGELGEQYFGPGTRLTVT.

This chain uses TRBV7-9 with TRBJ2-5; TRBD1 agrees at 10 bases. The germline CDR1 and CDR2 sequences are SEHNR and FQNEAQ (reference sequence). The CDR3 sequence is 15 residues long. J lost 2 bases, V lost 5 bases, and 5 bases had no gene match. In nucleotides, the CDR3 is TGTGCCAGCAGCCCCGGGACAGGGGTACAAGAGACCCAGTACTTC. This encodes CASSPGTGVQETQYF.

This clone occurred a few times. The V call is TRBV5-1, the J call TRBJ2-7, with 7 bases aligning to TRBD1. In germline, CDR1 is SGHRS, CDR2 YFSETQ. The CDR3 has 15 residues. The J segment lost 3 bases and the V segment lost 0 bases, leaving 6 bases of the junction unmatched. The DNA for the CDR3 is TGCGCCAGCAGCTTGGGGGGGACAGAAAACTACGAGCAGTACTTC. It codes for CASSLGGTENYEQYF.

The J gene is TRBJ2-7, the V gene TRBV27, with D tentatively TRBD2 (6 bases). The germline gives CDR1 MNHEY, CDR2 SMNVEV (reference sequence). V lost 8 bases, J lost 2 bases, and 19 bases lay in between. The CDR3 has 15 amino acids. The CDR3 is CASSARLGGTYEQYF. The CDR3 coding sequence is TGTGCCAGCTCGGCCCGGTTGGGAGGCACCTACGAGCAGTACTTC.

The chain uses TRBV5-4 and TRBJ2-7; TRBD1 aligns across 7 bases. This CDR3 region has 15 residues. Per the germline V gene, CDR1 is SGHNT and CDR2 is YYREEE (reference sequence). J lost 0 bases, V lost 0 bases, and 3 bases had no gene match. DNA for the CDR3: TGTGCCAGCAGCTTGGCCGGGACAGCCTCCTACGAGCAGTACTTC. This encodes CASSLAGTASYEQYF.

The chain carries TRBV10-3 and TRBJ2-5, with 7 bases identical to TRBD1. Germline V gene sequence: CDR1 ENHRY, CDR2 SYGVKD. J lost 3 bases, V lost 6 bases, and 4 bases had no gene match. The CDR3 is 13 residues long. The CDR3 DNA follows: TGTGCCATCAGCCTAACAGGGGAAGAGACCCAGTACTTC. Protein product: CAISLTGEETQYF.